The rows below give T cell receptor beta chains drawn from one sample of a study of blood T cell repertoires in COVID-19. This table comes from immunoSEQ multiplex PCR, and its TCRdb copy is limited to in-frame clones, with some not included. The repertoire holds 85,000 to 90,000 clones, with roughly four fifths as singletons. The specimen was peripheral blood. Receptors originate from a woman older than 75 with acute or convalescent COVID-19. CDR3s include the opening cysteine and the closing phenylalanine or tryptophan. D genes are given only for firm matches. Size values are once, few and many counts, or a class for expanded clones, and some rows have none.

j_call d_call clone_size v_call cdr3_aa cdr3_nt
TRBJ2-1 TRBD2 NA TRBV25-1 CASSERGFTYNEQFF TGTGCCAGCAGCGAGCGGGGGTTCACCTACAATGAGCAGTTCTTC
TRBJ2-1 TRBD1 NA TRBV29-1 CSGDRADEQFF TGCAGCGGGGACAGGGCGGATGAGCAGTTCTTC
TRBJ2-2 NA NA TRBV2 CASSRGQGWPTGELFF TGTGCCAGCAGCCGAGGGCAGGGGTGGCCCACCGGGGAGCTGTTTTTT
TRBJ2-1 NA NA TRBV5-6 CASSSGHGTTRGNEQFF TGTGCCAGCAGCTCAGGCCATGGTACGACCAGGGGCAATGAGCAGTTCTTC
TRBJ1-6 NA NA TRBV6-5 CASSPPPKTGSPLHF TGTGCCAGCAGTCCTCCCCCTAAAACAGGTTCACCCCTCCACTTT
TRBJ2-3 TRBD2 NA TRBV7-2 CASSPGLAGAGNTQYF TGTGCCAGCAGCCCGGGACTAGCGGGAGCTGGGAATACGCAGTATTTT
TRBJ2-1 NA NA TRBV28 CASRYEKLPYNEQFF TGTGCCAGCAGATATGAGAAGCTCCCCTACAATGAGCAGTTCTTC
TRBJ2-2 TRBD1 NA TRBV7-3 CASSSTGALNTGELFF TGTGCCAGCAGCTCCACAGGGGCGTTGAACACCGGGGAGCTGTTTTTT
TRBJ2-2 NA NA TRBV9 CASSVAAGIGELFF TGTGCCAGCAGCGTAGCGGCCGGGATCGGGGAGCTGTTTTTT
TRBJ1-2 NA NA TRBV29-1 CSVGTDWGGYTF TGCAGCGTTGGGACAGATTGGGGTGGCTACACCTTC
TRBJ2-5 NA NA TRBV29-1 CSAPGGLETQYF TGCAGCGCGCCCGGGGGACTGGAGACCCAGTACTTC
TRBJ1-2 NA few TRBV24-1 CATPMTKHHGYTF TGTGCCACCCCAATGACAAAGCACCATGGCTACACCTTC
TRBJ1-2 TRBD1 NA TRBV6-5 CATRTGGYYGYTF TGTGCCACGAGGACAGGGGGGTACTATGGCTACACCTTC
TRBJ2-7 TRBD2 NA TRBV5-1 CASSLEGTRSGEQYF TGCGCCAGCAGCTTGGAGGGGACTAGATCGGGCGAGCAGTACTTC
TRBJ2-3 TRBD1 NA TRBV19 CASRRGTGQTDTQYF TGTGCCAGTAGGAGAGGGACAGGGCAGACAGATACGCAGTATTTT
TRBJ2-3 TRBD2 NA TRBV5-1 CASSLDAGGQNTQYF TGCGCCAGCAGCTTGGATGCGGGAGGGCAGAATACGCAGTATTTT
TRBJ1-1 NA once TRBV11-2 CASSPIGTLEAFF TGTGCCAGCAGCCCAATCGGGACACTTGAAGCTTTCTTT
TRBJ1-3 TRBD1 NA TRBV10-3 CAISLGQGRSGNTIYF TGTGCCATCAGCCTCGGACAGGGTAGATCCGGAAACACCATATATTTT
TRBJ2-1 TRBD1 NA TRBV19 CASSNPKRHTGGAEYEQFF TGTGCCAGTAGTAACCCCAAGAGGCACACAGGGGGCGCTGAGTATGAGCAGTTCTTC
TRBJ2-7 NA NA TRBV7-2 CASSFGLARTSYYEQYF TGTGCCAGCAGCTTTGGATTAGCTCGGACATCGTACTACGAGCAGTACTTC
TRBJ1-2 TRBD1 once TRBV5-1 CASSDLRTGGYGYTF TGCGCCAGCAGCGACCTAAGGACAGGGGGCTATGGCTACACCTTC
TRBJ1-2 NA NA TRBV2 CASREQGYGYTF TGTGCCAGCAGGGAACAGGGTTATGGCTACACCTTC
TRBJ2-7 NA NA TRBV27 CASSYKRNSYEQYF TGTGCCAGCAGTTATAAGCGGAACTCCTACGAGCAGTACTTC
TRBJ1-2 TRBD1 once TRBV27 CASSSLGTGYDGYTF TGTGCCAGCAGTTCTCTCGGGACAGGGTATGATGGCTACACCTTC
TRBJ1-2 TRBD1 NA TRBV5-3 CARSPSPRGVYGYTF TGTGCCAGAAGTCCCAGCCCCAGGGGGGTCTATGGCTACACCTTC
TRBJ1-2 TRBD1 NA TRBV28 CASSPQTGGYGYTF TGTGCCAGCAGTCCCCAGACAGGGGGCTATGGCTACACCTTC
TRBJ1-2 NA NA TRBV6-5 CASSYFGSTGYTF TGTGCCAGCAGTTACTTCGGGTCGACCGGCTACACCTTC
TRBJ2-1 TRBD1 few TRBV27 CASSARTGNEQFF TGTGCCAGCAGTGCCCGGACAGGGAATGAGCAGTTCTTC
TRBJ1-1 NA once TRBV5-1 CASSDNGEMNTEAFF TGCGCCAGCAGCGATAACGGTGAAATGAACACTGAAGCTTTCTTT
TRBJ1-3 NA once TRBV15 CATSREAFSGNTIYF TGTGCCACCAGCAGAGAAGCCTTCTCTGGAAACACCATATATTTT
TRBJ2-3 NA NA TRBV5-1 CASSPSASGSTDTQYF TGCGCCAGCAGCCCATCGGCAAGCGGCAGCACAGATACGCAGTATTTT
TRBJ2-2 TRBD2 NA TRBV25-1 CASTPKVWGGTGELFF TGTGCCAGCACCCCAAAGGTGTGGGGGGGCACCGGGGAGCTGTTTTTT
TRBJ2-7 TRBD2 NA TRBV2 CATFTGTTSREQYF TGTGCCACGTTCACGGGGACTACCTCTCGGGAGCAGTACTTC
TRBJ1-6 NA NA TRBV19 CASNADSYNSPLHF TGTGCCAGTAACGCGGACTCCTATAATTCACCCCTCCACTTT
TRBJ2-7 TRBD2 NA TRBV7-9 CASTKRGVDEQYF TGTGCCAGCACCAAACGGGGGGTGGACGAGCAGTACTTC
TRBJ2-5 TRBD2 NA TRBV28 CASSFNSGLAGVETQYF TGTGCCAGCAGTTTCAATTCGGGACTAGCGGGAGTGGAGACCCAGTACTTC
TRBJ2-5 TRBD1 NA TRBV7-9 CASSLQTGQGRAQYF TGTGCCAGCAGCCTTCAGACGGGACAGGGGAGGGCCCAGTACTTC
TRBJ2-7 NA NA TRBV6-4 CASTKLGTLAYEQYF TGTGCCAGCACTAAATTAGGGACTTTAGCCTACGAGCAGTACTTC
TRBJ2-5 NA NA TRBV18 CASSKSALGVETQYF TGTGCCAGCTCAAAGTCAGCACTCGGGGTGGAGACCCAGTACTTC
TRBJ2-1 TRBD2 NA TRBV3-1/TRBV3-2 CASSHQPGLAGYNEQFF TGTGCCAGCAGCCACCAGCCGGGACTAGCGGGTTACAATGAGCAGTTCTTC
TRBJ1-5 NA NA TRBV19 CASQTAGVGHQPQHF TGTGCCAGCCAGACCGCAGGTGTTGGCCATCAGCCCCAGCATTTT
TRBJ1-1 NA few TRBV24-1 CATHDWVSTEAFF TGTGCCACCCATGACTGGGTCTCCACTGAAGCTTTCTTT
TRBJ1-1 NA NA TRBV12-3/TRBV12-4 CASSPRLFAEAFF TGTGCCAGCAGTCCGCGATTATTCGCTGAAGCTTTCTTT
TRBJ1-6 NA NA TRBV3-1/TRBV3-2 CASSLAGSTAPLHF TGTGCCAGCAGCCTAGCGGGGTCTACGGCACCCCTCCACTTT
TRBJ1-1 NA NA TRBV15 CATSRKGVNTEAFF TGTGCCACCAGCAGAAAGGGGGTGAACACTGAAGCTTTCTTT
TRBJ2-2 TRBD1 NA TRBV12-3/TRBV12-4 CASSPTGAGELFF TGTGCCAGCAGCCCAACAGGGGCCGGGGAGCTGTTTTTT